This is a list of T cell receptor beta chains from one sample in a study of T cells in Graves' hyperthyroidism and ophthalmopathy. TCRdb fed the multiplex PCR reads into MiXCR, producing one record per CDR3 protein. The sample shows 550,000 to 800,000 distinct CDR3 sequences, roughly 15% of them seen only once. The sequencing input was blood. The source of these receptors is a man younger than 35 with Graves' hyperthyroidism. The conserved cysteine and the conserved F or W are not part of the CDR3 here. Each record gives: V gene, D gene, J gene, CDR3 protein. A D gene is named only where the DNA matches it firmly.

>TRBV7-9|.|TRBJ1-4
ATQGEVATNEKLF
>TRBV14|TRBD1|TRBJ2-1
ASSQTGGYNEQF
>TRBV24-1|TRBD2|TRBJ2-1
ATSDLRSATAGVNEQF
>TRBV20-1|TRBD2|TRBJ2-3
SANGLASTDTQY
>TRBV7-9|.|TRBJ2-3
ASSDTGRVDTQY
>TRBV11-3|.|TRBJ2-1
ASSLAGRGGEQF
>TRBV20-1|TRBD1|TRBJ1-4
SARRQGNEKLF
>TRBV12-3/TRBV12-4|TRBD1|TRBJ2-7
ASSYQGETSSYEQY
>TRBV3-2|.|TRBJ1-5
ASSQLSWGWGNQPQH
>TRBV9|TRBD1|TRBJ2-7
ASSVGTGSSSYEQY
>TRBV19|TRBD1|TRBJ2-4
ASSLAPDRGGGAKNIQY
>TRBV7-9|.|TRBJ1-2
ASSWSGYGYT
>TRBV14|.|TRBJ2-5
ASSQEWETQY
>TRBV28|.|TRBJ1-6
ASSQSTYNSPLH
>TRBV6-2/TRBV6-3|TRBD1|TRBJ2-7
ASSLTGTGGDEQY
>TRBV2|TRBD2|TRBJ2-1
ASWGLAGGTSSYNEQF
>TRBV4-1|TRBD1|TRBJ1-2
ASMKDIGGTGLYYGYT
>TRBV28|.|TRBJ1-5
ASSSTKSGH
>TRBV28|.|TRBJ2-3
ASSSFVGAADTQY
>TRBV5-1|TRBD2|TRBJ2-2
ASSFISGTGELF
>TRBV5-1|.|TRBJ1-6
ASTDPTHNSPLH
>TRBV30|.|TRBJ2-3
AWTFPGLGTDTQY
>TRBV30|.|TRBJ2-7
AWSVWGANEQY
>TRBV20-1|TRBD1|TRBJ2-7
SARDSRTGRMQY
>TRBV10-3|.|TRBJ1-4
AISESGGLREKLF
>TRBV7-2|.|TRBJ1-5
ASSLRWYSNQPQH
>TRBV6-5|.|TRBJ1-2
ASSYSIGYGYT
>TRBV6-5|TRBD1|TRBJ2-1
ASSYRPGTEIYNEQF
>TRBV5-1|TRBD2|TRBJ2-1
ASSATAGGYYNEQF
>TRBV27|.|TRBJ2-1
ASFLQGPPFVEQF
>TRBV7-8|.|TRBJ2-7
ASSRPGSRTLSYEQY
>TRBV5-1|.|TRBJ1-2
ASSTAPANYGYT
>TRBV19|TRBD1|TRBJ2-5
ASIGTGQETQY
>TRBV24-1|.|TRBJ2-5
ATSDPNRGRTQY
>TRBV11-1|TRBD2|TRBJ2-7
ASSSFRTSGNIRTLHHYEQY
>TRBV12-3/TRBV12-4|TRBD2|TRBJ2-1
ASSPIAGGREQF
>TRBV19|.|TRBJ1-2
ASSKDISDGYT
>TRBV28|TRBD1|TRBJ2-1
ASLLYSGQLNEQF
>TRBV13|.|TRBJ2-4
ASSLVSPGPDSVAKNIQY
>TRBV29-1|.|TRBJ1-1
SVEGRGNTEAF
>TRBV20-1|TRBD2|TRBJ2-1
SARVLAGYNEQF
>TRBV20-1|.|TRBJ2-5
SARDGGFQETQY
>TRBV24-1|TRBD2|TRBJ2-3
ATSAQGLAGDTQY
>TRBV29-1|.|TRBJ1-2
GSGETNYGYT
>TRBV7-2|.|TRBJ2-7
ASSLGPGNYEQY
>TRBV6-1|TRBD1|TRBJ2-1
ASSDPDRGPVNEQF
>TRBV2|.|TRBJ2-1
ASLEQHEQF
>TRBV14|.|TRBJ2-6
ASSHPEGRLSGANVLT
>TRBV12-3/TRBV12-4|TRBD2|TRBJ2-1
ASSSGTSGANEQF
>TRBV12-3/TRBV12-4|TRBD2|TRBJ2-5
ASSPGVAGTQETQY
>TRBV7-7|TRBD2|TRBJ2-7
ASSFPGTSLYEQY
>TRBV9|TRBD2|TRBJ2-3
ASSVGLAGWGTQY